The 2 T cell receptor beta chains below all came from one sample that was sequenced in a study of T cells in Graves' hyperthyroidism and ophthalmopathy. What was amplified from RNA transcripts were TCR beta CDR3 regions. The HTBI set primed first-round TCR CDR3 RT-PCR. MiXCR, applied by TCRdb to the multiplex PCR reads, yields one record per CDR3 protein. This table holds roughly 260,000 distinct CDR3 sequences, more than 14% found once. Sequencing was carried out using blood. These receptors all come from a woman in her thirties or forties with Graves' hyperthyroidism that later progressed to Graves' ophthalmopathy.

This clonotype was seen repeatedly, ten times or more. This chain's CDR3 is CASSYVTGYSNQPQHF. The CDR3 nucleotides are TGCGCCAGCAGTTATGTTACAGGGTATAGCAATCAGCCCCAGCATTTT. This chain connects TRBV5-1 to TRBJ1-5, with D possibly TRBD1 on 6 matching bases. Germline CDR1 and CDR2: SGHRS and YFSETQ. CDR3 length: 16 residues. V was shortened by 5 bases and J by 0 bases, with 15 bases between the two germline ends.

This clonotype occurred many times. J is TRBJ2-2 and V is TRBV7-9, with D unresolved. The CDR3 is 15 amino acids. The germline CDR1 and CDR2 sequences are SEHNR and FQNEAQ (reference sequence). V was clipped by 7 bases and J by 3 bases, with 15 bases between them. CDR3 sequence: CASTPSVPDTGELFF. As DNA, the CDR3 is TGTGCCAGCACACCATCAGTTCCGGACACCGGGGAGCTGTTTTTT.